The 21 T cell receptor beta chains reported below all come from one sample, sequenced in a study of T cells in Graves' hyperthyroidism and ophthalmopathy. Amplified regions were TCR beta CDR3 sequences from RNA transcripts. A set of HTBI primers served as the primers for a first-round RT-PCR of the TCR CDR3. TCRdb reprocessed the multiplex PCR reads via MiXCR and lists one record per CDR3 protein. This table holds fewer than 550,000 distinct CDR3 sequences, approximately 14% found once. The sample was blood. The receptors were gathered from a young woman with Graves' hyperthyroidism.

In this sample, this clonotype turned up many times. The rearrangement links TRBV11-2 to TRBJ1-2; the match to TRBD1 covers 7 bases. CDR1 is SGHAT and CDR2 is FQNNGV in the germline V gene. The CDR3 runs to 17 residues. With V trimmed by 1 base and J by 1 base, 9 bases remained unmatched. CDR3 residues: CASSLVSGQLFNYGYTF. In DNA, the CDR3 is TGTGCCAGCAGCTTAGTTTCGGGACAGCTGTTTAACTATGGCTACACCTTC.

The chain employs TRBV10-3 and TRBJ1-2; D remains unclear. The CDR3 is made up of 18 amino acids. Germline CDR1 and CDR2: ENHRY and SYGVKD. The V end was cut by 3 bases, the J end by 2 bases, with 22 bases between. In DNA, the CDR3 is TGTGCCATCAGTGAATCTCAGGCAGGAAGCTGGGGAAACTATGGCTACACCTTC. The encoded protein is CAISESQAGSWGNYGYTF.

The rearrangement links TRBV12-3 or TRBV12-4 to TRBJ1-1; tentative D call: TRBD1 (5 bases). The CDR3 consists of 15 residues. The V end lost 4 bases, the J end lost 4 bases, and 16 bases lay between the germline ends. CDR3 sequence: CASSSYQGGGTEAFF. The DNA for the CDR3 is TGTGCCAGCAGTTCTTACCAGGGCGGGGGCACTGAAGCTTTCTTT.

The chain links TRBV25-1 to TRBJ1-6; 9 bases map to TRBD1. The V gene end was trimmed by 1 base and the J gene end by 9 bases; junction bases not matched to a gene: 4. The V gene's germline CDR1 is MGHDK and CDR2 SYGVNS. The length of the CDR3 is 15 residues. The CDR3 protein is CASSESGTGLSPLHF. The CDR3 DNA reads as TGTGCCAGCAGTGAATCGGGGACAGGGCTTTCACCCCTCCACTTT. The variable domain in full, completed from reference TRBV25-1 and TRBJ1-6, reads EADIYQTPRYLVIGTGKKITLECSQTMGHDKMYWYQQDPGMELHLIHYSYGVNSTEKGDLSSESTVSRIRTEHFPLTLESARPSHTSQYLCASSESGTGLSPLHFGNGTRLTVT.

This clonotype was seen a handful of times. The V gene is TRBV2, the J gene TRBJ1-4, with D hard to call. The CDR3 has 17 amino acids. Germline loops: CDR1 SNHLY, CDR2 FYNNEI. V was trimmed by 5 bases and J by 0 bases, leaving 16 bases between them. The CDR3 coding sequence is TGTGCCAGCAGTATTATTTCACACGCCGCAACTAATGAAAAACTGTTTTTT. This gives the protein CASSIISHAATNEKLFF.

This clonotype has ten or more counts. The J gene is TRBJ1-3, the V gene TRBV12-3 or TRBV12-4; the match to TRBD1 covers 8 bases. Losses at the gene ends were 5 bases for V and 1 base for J; bases not matched to a gene: 4. This CDR3 contains 15 residues. The CDR3 DNA reads as TGTGCCAGCAGTCCCGGGACAGGTTCTGGAAACACCATATATTTT. Its translation is CASSPGTGSGNTIYF.

The chain is built from TRBV4-1 and TRBJ2-2; no clear D gene. The CDR3 is made up of 15 amino acids. Trimming removed 3 bases from V and 7 bases from J, with 15 bases in between. CDR1 MGHRA and CDR2 YSYEKL come from the germline V gene. DNA of the CDR3: TGCGCCAGCAGCCACCCGGCTATAAGTCACGGGGAGCTGTTTTTT. As protein: CASSHPAISHGELFF.

In this sample, this clonotype turned up many times. Written as DNA, the CDR3 is TGTGCCAGCAGTGTCAACCTGCGGGTAACCGGTCAGCCCCAGCATTTT. This encodes CASSVNLRVTGQPQHF. The rearrangement links TRBV6-1 to TRBJ1-5; no clear D. This CDR3 has 16 amino acids. Trimming took 4 bases from V and 6 from J, leaving 19 bases between them. Per germline, CDR1 MNHNS and CDR2 SASEGT.

The sample holds many counts of this clonotype. CDR3 in amino acids: CASSFSYQETQYF. For the CDR3, the DNA is TGTGCCAGCAGCTTCTCCTATCAAGAGACCCAGTACTTC. The V call is TRBV7-9, the J call TRBJ2-5; D is undetermined. Trimming took 3 bases from V and 2 from J, leaving 7 bases between them. The germline gives CDR1 SEHNR, CDR2 FQNEAQ (reference sequence). The CDR3 is made up of 13 amino acids. The entire variable domain, with the rest obtained from reference TRBV7-9 and TRBJ2-5, is as follows: DTGVSQNPRHKITKRGQNVTFRCDPISEHNRLYWYRQTLGQGPEFLTYFQNEAQLEKSRLLSDRFSAERPKGSFSTLEIQRTEQGDSAMYLCASSFSYQETQYFGPGTRLLVL.

The V gene is TRBV6-1, the J gene TRBJ1-5; perhaps TRBD1 as D (5 bases). This CDR3 spans 13 amino acids. V was clipped by 11 bases and J by 7 bases, with 18 bases between them. Germline V gene data show CDR1 as MNHNS and CDR2 as SASEGT. CDR3 loop: CAAKKGRGQPQHF. In DNA form, the CDR3 reads TGTGCCGCTAAAAAAGGGCGGGGGCAGCCCCAGCATTTT.

This clonotype was seen ten or more times. The rearrangement joins TRBV6-1 to TRBJ2-3, with 8 bases that match TRBD2. The CDR3 is 16 residues long. Germline assignment: CDR1 MNHNS and CDR2 SASEGT. J gave up 2 bases and V 6 bases, and 10 bases lay outside the gene matches. The CDR3 DNA reads TGTGCCAGCAGGCTACTAGCGGAAAGGCCCACAGATACGCAGTATTTT. This codes for CASRLLAERPTDTQYF.

This chain connects TRBV29-1 to TRBJ2-5; D call uncertain. The length of the CDR3 is 15 residues. CDR1 is SQVTM, CDR2 ANQGSEA, per germline. V was shortened by 1 base and J by 0 bases, with 12 bases between the two germline ends. This CDR3 reads CSVEVPTTYQETQYF. The CDR3 DNA reads TGCAGCGTTGAAGTGCCCACAACGTACCAAGAGACCCAGTACTTC.

The chain combines TRBV19 with TRBJ2-1, with D perhaps matching TRBD1 (6 bases). CDR1 and CDR2 (germline): LNHDA, SQIVND (reference sequence). The V end lost 8 bases, the J end lost 7 bases, and 24 bases lay between the germline ends. The length of the CDR3 is 16 residues. This CDR3 is CASGTPRTALRNEQFF. The DNA of the CDR3 is TGTGCCAGTGGTACGCCACGGACAGCCCTAAGGAATGAGCAGTTCTTC.

The chain has TRBV28 and TRBJ2-1; D may match TRBD1 or TRBD2 (5 bases each). Germline V gives CDR1 MDHEN, CDR2 SYDVKM. Deletions cut 3 bases from V and 9 bases from J, with 18 bases between. The CDR3 runs to 15 residues. CDR3 residues: CASSFGAAYHGEQFF. In DNA form, the CDR3 reads TGTGCCAGCAGTTTCGGGGCGGCCTATCATGGTGAGCAGTTCTTC.

Many counts were recorded for this clonotype. This chain uses TRBV29-1 with TRBJ2-5; 9 bases are shared with TRBD2. Germline assignment: CDR1 SQVTM and CDR2 ANQGSEA. The trim removed 5 bases at V and 5 bases at J, leaving 3 bases unmatched. The CDR3 is 12 amino acids. The CDR3 loop is CSVLAGAETQYF. The CDR3 DNA sequence: TGCAGCGTTTTAGCGGGGGCGGAGACCCAGTACTTC.

This clonotype has ten or more counts. The chain carries TRBV6-1 and TRBJ2-7; TRBD1 might be the D (5 bases). Trimming removed 3 bases from V and 3 bases from J, with 9 bases in between. The CDR3 totals 13 residues. Germline assignment: CDR1 MNHNS and CDR2 SASEGT. CDR3 sequence reads: CASSETENYEQYF. The CDR3 bases are TGTGCCAGCAGTGAGACAGAAAACTACGAGCAGTACTTC.

The chain has TRBV9 and TRBJ1-1; 7 bases map to TRBD1. The ends lost 4 bases at V and 1 base at J; junction bases unmatched: 10. CDR3 length: 16 amino acids. Germline assignment: CDR1 SGDLS and CDR2 YYNGEE. The CDR3 region has the DNA TGTGCCAGCAGCCTCGGGACAGTTCCCCCGAACACTGAAGCTTTCTTT. Protein: CASSLGTVPPNTEAFF. The full variable domain, completed using reference TRBV9 and TRBJ1-1, is DSGVTQTPKHLITATGQRVTLRCSPRSGDLSVYWYQQSLDQGLQFLIQYYNGEERAKGNILERFSAQQFPDLHSELNLSSLELGDSALYFCASSLGTVPPNTEAFFGQGTRLTVV.

This clonotype was recorded at least ten times. The chain is built from TRBV3-1 and TRBJ2-3, with D unresolved. There are 12 residues in the CDR3. Per the germline V gene, CDR1 is LGHDT and CDR2 is YNNKEL (reference sequence). V gave up 5 bases and J gave up 6 bases, with 9 bases separating them. The CDR3 DNA reads as TGTGCCAGCAGCAAGAACGGGGATACGCAGTATTTT. Its protein is CASSKNGDTQYF.

Many counts were recorded for this clonotype. The DNA for the CDR3 is TGTGCCAGCAGCCAAGAGGCTAGCGGGGGACGGAATACGCAGTATTTT. It is translated as CASSQEASGGRNTQYF. This chain uses TRBV4-2 with TRBJ2-3; 10 bases match TRBD2. This CDR3 is 16 amino acids long. Germline V gene sequence: CDR1 LGHNA, CDR2 YNFKEQ. The trim removed 0 bases at V and 7 bases at J, leaving 7 bases unmatched.

This clonotype has a count of ten or more. CDR3 in DNA: TGTGCCAGCAGTTCCCCCAAGGGAGGACCGGGCAATCAGCCCCAGCATTTT. It encodes CASSSPKGGPGNQPQHF. This chain connects TRBV12-3 or TRBV12-4 to TRBJ1-5; D is undetermined. Trimming stripped 4 bases from V and 2 bases from J, with 18 bases between. This CDR3 is built from 17 residues.

The chain is built from TRBV12-3 or TRBV12-4 and TRBJ1-6, with TRBD1 identical over 7 bases. There are 14 residues in the CDR3. The ends lost 2 bases at V and 8 bases at J; junction bases unmatched: 3. Here the CDR3 reads CASSLKGAYSPLHF. CDR3 nucleotides: TGTGCCAGCAGTTTAAAGGGGGCTTATTCACCCCTCCACTTT.